The 28 T cell receptor beta chains presented below share a single source sample, sequenced in a study of OX40 agonist ivuxolimab in advanced cancers. Only in-frame clones appear in the TCRdb table, and some are missing; sequencing was by immunoSEQ multiplex PCR. Of 45,000 to 50,000 clones listed, around 89% were seen once; the top ten hold roughly 28%. The sequencing here drew on CD4+ or CD8+ T cells sorted from blood, taken in a trial of the OX40 agonist ivuxolimab. The receptor set was obtained from an adult with an advanced solid tumor such as melanoma, head and neck, liver or kidney cancer.

The rearrangement links TRBV6-5 to TRBJ2-7; D gene ambiguous. V gave up 4 bases and J gave up 1 base, with 14 bases separating them. Germline loops: CDR1 MNHEY, CDR2 SVGAGI. The length of the CDR3 is 15 residues. CDR3 nucleotides: TGTGCCAGCAGTTTCTACCTCGGGTCGTCCTACGAGCAGTACTTC. Protein sequence: CASSFYLGSSYEQYF.

The V and J genes are TRBV6-4 and TRBJ2-1; 7 nucleotides match TRBD1. The CDR3 runs 14 residues. The V segment lost 6 bases and the J segment 3 bases; nucleotides outside the gene matches: 5. Per germline, CDR1 MRHNA and CDR2 SNTAGT. CDR3 loop: CASSLWTGYNEQFF. The CDR3, as DNA: TGTGCCAGCAGCCTCTGGACAGGCTACAATGAGCAGTTCTTC.

This chain uses TRBV27 with TRBJ2-1; possibly TRBD1 or TRBD2 for D (6 bases each). Germline lookup yields CDR1 MNHEY and CDR2 SMNVEV (reference sequence). This CDR3 region has 15 residues. V dropped 5 bases and J dropped 5 bases, with 16 bases sitting between them. The CDR3 coding sequence is TGTGCCAGCAGTCCGTGGGGGGCGCGAGACAATGAGCAGTTCTTC. It specifies CASSPWGARDNEQFF.

This chain joins TRBV7-9 and TRBJ2-7; D possibly uses TRBD1 or TRBD2 (5 bases each). The CDR3 has 14 amino acids. V was shortened by 6 bases and J by 4 bases, with 16 bases between the two germline ends. Germline-derived CDR1 and CDR2 are SEHNR and FQNEAQ (reference sequence). The CDR3, as DNA: TGTGCCAGCAGGCCAGGGAGCGATTTATACGAGCAGTACTTC. It encodes CASRPGSDLYEQYF.

The V call is TRBV28, the J call TRBJ2-1; 10 bases fit TRBD2. The ends lost 3 bases at V and 3 bases at J; junction bases unmatched: 8. The CDR3 runs to 17 residues. CDR1 MDHEN and CDR2 SYDVKM come from the germline V gene. The CDR3 bases are TGTGCCAGCAGTTTGGTAATAGCGGGAGGCCTCTACAATGAGCAGTTCTTC. It translates to CASSLVIAGGLYNEQFF.

The gene calls are TRBV29-1 and TRBJ2-1, with 7 bases aligning to TRBD2. Germline CDR1 and CDR2: SQVTM and ANQGSEA. V lost 6 bases to trimming and J lost 5 bases; unmatched junction nucleotides: 10. This CDR3 is built from 14 residues. CDR3 region: CSVPTWGGNNEQFF. The CDR3, as DNA: TGCAGCGTCCCCACCTGGGGGGGAAACAATGAGCAGTTCTTC.

Concerning this clone itself: The same CDR3 arises from other DNA sequences in this sample as well. This chain uses TRBV7-9 with TRBJ1-1; perhaps TRBD1 as D (5 bases). The CDR3 consists of 12 residues. Germline V gives CDR1 SEHNR, CDR2 FQNEAQ (reference sequence). V gave up 1 base and J gave up 8 bases, with 8 bases separating them. In DNA, the CDR3 is TGTGCCAGCAGCTTAGGAGGGGTGGAAGCTTTCTTT. Protein sequence: CASSLGGVEAFF.

The CDR3 DNA is TGTGCCAGCAGGCCTCTAGCGGGGGCCACCTACGAGCAGTACTTC. Translated, it gives CASRPLAGATYEQYF. The V call is TRBV5-5, the J call TRBJ2-7, with 10 bases lining up with TRBD2. The V and J ends lost 5 bases and 2 bases, in that order; junction bases with no gene match: 7. In germline, CDR1 is SGHKS, CDR2 YYEKEE (reference sequence). The CDR3 totals 15 residues. The variable domain in full, with the rest retrieved from reference TRBV5-5 and TRBJ2-7, is DAGVTQSPTHLIKTRGQQVTLRCSPISGHKSVSWYQQVLGQGPQFIFQYYEKEERGRGNFPDRFSARQFPNYSSELNVNALLLGDSALYLCASRPLAGATYEQYFGPGTRLTVT.

This rearrangement joins TRBV7-3 to TRBJ2-5; 13 bases are shared with TRBD2. V dropped 2 bases and J dropped 5; count of bases not matched to a gene: 8. This CDR3 has 17 residues. Germline values: CDR1 SGHTA, CDR2 FQGTGA. The CDR3: CASSLGWGTSGVETQYF. The CDR3 DNA is TGTGCCAGCAGCTTAGGGTGGGGGACTAGCGGGGTGGAGACCCAGTACTTC.

The chain uses TRBV7-9 and TRBJ1-1, with D tentatively TRBD1 (6 bases). V was cut by 5 bases and J by 1 base, with 11 bases left in between. From germline, CDR1 is SEHNR and CDR2 FQNEAQ (reference sequence). The CDR3 runs 14 residues. The CDR3 sequence is CASSHGGANTEAFF. The CDR3 DNA reads TGTGCCAGCAGCCACGGGGGGGCGAACACTGAAGCTTTCTTT.

CDR3 amino acids: CASSLSIADFYGYTF. Here the CDR3 DNA reads TGTGCCAGCAGTTTATCGATTGCAGACTTCTATGGCTACACCTTC. The rearrangement uses TRBV27 and TRBJ1-2; the D is unclear. In germline, CDR1 is MNHEY, CDR2 SMNVEV (reference sequence). Trimming left V 0 bases short and J 4 bases short, with 12 bases between. CDR3 length: 15 residues.

V usage is TRBV21-1 and J usage is TRBJ1-5; the DNA was not compared with TRBD1, the D call given in the table. TRBV21-1 is termed a pseudogene. This CDR3 region has 21 residues. CDR3 amino acids: CASSKGDCGTGEVLVYQPQHF. The CDR3 nucleotides are TGTGCCAGCAGCAAAGGGGACTGCGGGACAGGGGAAGTGTTGGTCTATCAGCCCCAGCATTTT.

This sequence joins TRBV27 and TRBJ2-7, with D uncertain. Trimming stripped 4 bases from V and 0 bases from J, with 7 bases between. The CDR3 spans 13 residues. Germline assignment: CDR1 MNHEY and CDR2 SMNVEV (reference sequence). The CDR3 DNA is TGTGCCAGCAGTTACAGCAGCTCCTACGAGCAGTACTTC. The encoded protein is CASSYSSSYEQYF.

CDR3: CASSMSSGGAHPRETQYF. For the CDR3, the DNA is TGTGCCAGTAGTATGTCTAGCGGGGGGGCCCACCCCAGAGAGACCCAGTACTTC. The V call is TRBV19, the J call TRBJ2-5, with TRBD2 identical over 12 bases. Trimming cost V 3 bases and J 4 bases; bases outside gene matches: 12. The CDR3 runs to 18 residues. CDR1 LNHDA and CDR2 SQIVND come from the germline V gene (reference sequence).

The table lists this clone with a count of one. This chain joins TRBV27 and TRBJ2-3; D is undetermined. CDR3 length: 13 amino acids. Trimming took 2 bases from V and 5 from J, leaving 8 bases between them. CDR1 is MNHEY, CDR2 SMNVEV, per germline (reference sequence). The DNA for the CDR3 is TGTGCCAGCAGTTTAGCCTTACGAGATACGCAGTATTTT. Translation: CASSLALRDTQYF.

CDR3 in DNA: TGTGCCAGCAGTGTCAGTACAGGGGAGTTGGAGTACTTC. It encodes CASSVSTGELEYF. The chain joins TRBV2 to TRBJ2-7; TRBD1 agrees at 7 bases. V lost 4 bases and J lost 11; bases outside the gene matches: 11. Germline CDR1 reads SNHLY; CDR2 reads FYNNEI. This CDR3 contains 13 residues.

In this sample, this clone turned up once. As DNA, the CDR3 is TGCGCCAGCAGCCTAGACGGATTGGAAAGAAACAATGAGCAGTTCTTC. Translated: CASSLDGLERNNEQFF. The V and J genes are TRBV5-1 and TRBJ2-1; the D is unclear. Germline loops: CDR1 SGHRS, CDR2 YFSETQ. The CDR3 is 16 residues long. Trimming shortened V by 4 bases and J by 5 bases, and 19 bases separated the two germline ends. Full variable domain (outside the CDR3, taken from reference TRBV5-1 and TRBJ2-1): KAGVTQTPRYLIKTRGQQVTLSCSPISGHRSVSWYQQTPGQGLQFLFEYFSETQRNKGNFPGRFSGRQFSNSRSEMNVSTLELGDSALYLCASSLDGLERNNEQFFGPGTRLTVL.

The chain uses TRBV6-1 and TRBJ2-7, with TRBD1 matching over 9 bases. This CDR3 is 14 amino acids long. Germline values: CDR1 MNHNS, CDR2 SASEGT. The V gene end was trimmed by 6 bases and the J gene end by 3 bases; junction bases not matched to a gene: 6. The CDR3 spells CASSEGQGNYEQYF. As DNA, the CDR3 is TGTGCCAGCAGCGAGGGACAGGGAAACTACGAGCAGTACTTC.

The chain couples TRBV21-1 to TRBJ2-5; TRBD1 is the table's D call, not checked against the DNA. TRBV21-1 is marked as a pseudogene. This CDR3 spans 14 amino acids. CDR3 nucleotides: TGTGCCACCATTTCCTACAGGGCGGTGGGGACCCAGTACTTC. Translated, it gives CATISYRAVGTQYF.

The chain combines TRBV6-5 with TRBJ1-2; perhaps TRBD1 as D (5 bases). CDR3 length: 14 amino acids. Trimming took off 10 bases at V and 8 bases at J, with 23 bases between the two ends. Germline CDR1 and CDR2: MNHEY and SVGAGI. The CDR3 region is CATMSGGWSGGYTF. The DNA for the CDR3 is TGTGCCACCATGTCCGGGGGGTGGTCTGGCGGCTACACCTTC.

J is TRBJ2-1 and V is TRBV27; TRBD2 is a possible D gene (5 bases). This CDR3 has 15 residues. Deletions cut 2 bases from V and 6 bases from J, with 14 bases between. Germline V gene sequence: CDR1 MNHEY, CDR2 SMNVEV (reference sequence). This CDR3 reads CASSLRPSRANEQFF. CDR3 DNA sequence: TGTGCCAGCAGTTTAAGACCCTCGCGGGCCAATGAGCAGTTCTTC.

The CDR3: CASSQEFLADTPYNEQFF. CDR3 nucleotides: TGCGCCAGCAGCCAAGAATTCCTAGCGGACACTCCCTACAATGAGCAGTTCTTC. The chain has TRBV4-1 and TRBJ2-1; TRBD2 aligns across 7 bases. The ends lost 0 bases at V and 2 bases at J; junction bases unmatched: 10. The germline V gene has CDR1 MGHRA and CDR2 YSYEKL. The CDR3 has 18 residues.

This clone was recorded once. The chain couples TRBV4-2 to TRBJ2-5, with TRBD2 as a possible D gene (6 bases). The V end lost 0 bases, the J end lost 2 bases, and 16 bases lay between the germline ends. The germline gives CDR1 LGHNA, CDR2 YNFKEQ. The CDR3 sequence is 17 residues long. Written as DNA, the CDR3 is TGTGCCAGCAGCCAAGAAATTTTGGAGGGACCACAAGAGACCCAGTACTTC. Protein product: CASSQEILEGPQETQYF.

The rearrangement uses TRBV7-9 and TRBJ2-1, with TRBD2 matching 8 bases. In germline, CDR1 is SEHNR, CDR2 FQNEAQ (reference sequence). Germline trimming cut 3 bases from V and 0 bases from J; bases unmatched to any gene: 4. The CDR3 spans 16 residues. CDR3 protein: CASSFGGTSSYNEQFF. In nucleotides, the CDR3 is TGTGCCAGCAGCTTCGGGGGGACTAGCTCCTACAATGAGCAGTTCTTC.

The rearrangement links TRBV9 to TRBJ2-2; D is unclear. V lost 3 bases and J 7 bases, leaving 10 bases between the germline ends. Germline-derived CDR1 and CDR2 are SGDLS and YYNGEE. The CDR3 has 13 residues. The CDR3 nucleotides are TGTGCCAGCAGCGAATGGAGAGTCGGGGAGCTGTTTTTT. It is translated as CASSEWRVGELFF.

The chain couples TRBV10-3 to TRBJ2-3, with TRBD2 matching 8 bases. The CDR3 totals 16 residues. J lost 2 bases, V lost 7 bases, and 11 bases had no gene match. Germline-derived CDR1 and CDR2 are ENHRY and SYGVKD. For the CDR3, the DNA is TGTGCCATCAAGGCGGGGGGCACCGACTACACAGATACGCAGTATTTT. This encodes CAIKAGGTDYTDTQYF.

A few counts support this clone. The gene calls are TRBV7-9 and TRBJ1-1; 7 bases match TRBD1. CDR3 size: 16 residues. J lost 5 bases, V lost 5 bases, and 14 bases had no gene match. Germline V lookup: CDR1 SEHNR, CDR2 FQNEAQ (reference sequence). The CDR3 nucleotides read TGTGCCAGCAGCCCACCTTCAGGGGGTCTATCGACTGAAGCTTTCTTT. Translating it yields CASSPPSGGLSTEAFF.

The chain uses TRBV6-6 and TRBJ2-3; a possible D gene is TRBD2 (6 bases). Between the trimmed V and J ends, which lost 6 bases and 0 bases, there was a span of 13 bases. Germline CDR1 is MNHNY and CDR2 is SVGAGI (reference sequence). The CDR3 sequence is 15 residues long. CDR3 sequence reads: CASSFTGTSTDTQYF. In DNA, the CDR3 is TGTGCCAGCAGCTTTACGGGGACTAGCACAGATACGCAGTATTTT.